These 19 T cell receptor beta chains originate from one sample sequenced in a study of T cell repertoires in cytomegalovirus infection. TCRdb re-called the reads with MiXCR, one entry per CDR3 protein. The data contain approximately 290,000 distinct CDR3 sequences, roughly 26% of them seen just once; the ten biggest clones take up approximately 15%. The sequenced sample was PBMCs. These receptors came from a human donor in good health (CMV status not recorded). Some clones in this sample may be carry-over from other donors' samples.

This clonotype was recorded at least ten times. Its ends do not fully match the called genes, so a read error is possible. The chain joins TRBV7-9 to TRBJ1-1; no clear D. Germline V gene sequence: CDR1 SEHNR, CDR2 FQNEAQ (reference sequence). This CDR3 spans 14 amino acids. The CDR3 DNA sequence: TGTGCCTCCTACCTTAGCGGTGTGAACTCTGAAGCTTTCTTT. Its protein product is CASYLSGVNSEAFF. Based on the CDR3 plus reference TRBV7-9 and TRBJ1-1, the full variable domain is DTGVSQNPRHKITKRGQNVTFRCDPISEHNRLYWYRQTLGQGPEFLTYFQNEAQLEKSRLLSDRFSAERPKGSFSTLEIQRTEQGDSAMYLCASYLSGVNSEAFFGQGTRLTVV.

The DNA for the CDR3 is TGTGCCAGCAGCTTAGGGGTCGCCAGGGGCTACACCTTC. This translates into CASSLGVARGYTF. The rearrangement uses TRBV7-3 and TRBJ1-2; D is unresolved. Trimming left V 2 bases short and J 8 bases short, with 12 bases between. From germline, CDR1 is SGHTA and CDR2 FQGTGA. There are 13 residues in the CDR3.

There are a few counts of this clonotype. This chain uses TRBV9 with TRBJ2-7; tentatively, D is TRBD2 (5 bases). The CDR3 runs to 14 residues. Per the germline V gene, CDR1 is SGDLS and CDR2 is YYNGEE. Trimming took 2 bases from V and 5 from J, leaving 14 bases between them. CDR3 sequence reads: CASSVGSRVDEQYF. CDR3 in DNA: TGTGCCAGCAGCGTGGGGAGTAGGGTGGACGAGCAGTACTTC.

This clonotype was observed at least ten times. The chain is built from TRBV12-3 or TRBV12-4 and TRBJ2-1; 8 nucleotides align to TRBD2. The CDR3 consists of 16 residues. J gave up 0 bases and V 3 bases, and 4 bases lay outside the gene matches. The CDR3 DNA sequence: TGTGCCAGCAGTTTTCGGCGGGGGGCCTCCTACAATGAGCAGTTCTTC. Translated, it gives CASSFRRGASYNEQFF.

Only a few counts were recorded for this clonotype. CDR3 residues: CAWKITDRATEAFF. The CDR3 nucleotides read TGTGCCTGGAAGATCACGGACAGGGCCACTGAAGCTTTCTTT. The chain links TRBV30 to TRBJ1-1; 8 bases align to TRBD1. The CDR3 has 14 amino acids. Trimming at V came to 4 bases and at J to 4 bases, leaving 8 bases not matched to a gene. Per germline, CDR1 GTSNPN and CDR2 SVGIG (reference sequence).

The genes are TRBV20-1 and TRBJ2-1; D is ambiguous. V was trimmed by 5 bases and J by 4 bases, leaving 6 bases between them. Germline V gene data show CDR1 as DFQATT and CDR2 as SNEGSKA (reference sequence). The CDR3 length is 11 residues. CDR3 nucleotide sequence: TGCAGTGCTGGGAATTACAATGAGCAGTTCTTC. Protein sequence: CSAGNYNEQFF.

The rearrangement uses TRBV20-1 and TRBJ1-6, with 9 bases lining up with TRBD1. Germline CDR1 reads DFQATT; CDR2 reads SNEGSKA (reference sequence). V dropped 5 bases and J dropped 5; count of bases not matched to a gene: 7. The CDR3 covers 15 residues. CDR3 in amino acids: CSAGGQGRDNSPLHF. The CDR3 DNA is TGCAGTGCTGGAGGACAGGGGCGGGATAATTCACCCCTCCACTTT.

This chain links TRBV11-2 with TRBJ1-5; no definite D call. Per germline, CDR1 SGHAT and CDR2 FQNNGV. The V and J ends lost 1 base and 2 bases respectively, with 6 bases between them. This CDR3 is built from 14 residues. Here the CDR3 reads CASSLGFGNQPQHF. CDR3 in DNA: TGTGCCAGCAGCTTAGGTTTCGGCAATCAGCCCCAGCATTTT.

The V gene is TRBV4-3, the J gene TRBJ2-1; D unclear. Germline CDR1 and CDR2: LGHNA and YSLEER. V dropped 4 bases and J dropped 8 bases, with 15 bases sitting between them. This CDR3 is built from 14 residues. The CDR3 coding sequence is TGCGCCAGCAGCCGACTCCTCTCGGGCCATGAGCAGTTCTTC. Translating it yields CASSRLLSGHEQFF.

The chain is built from TRBV2 and TRBJ2-1; no reliable D call. Between the trimmed V and J ends, which lost 7 bases and 8 bases, there was a span of 15 bases. The germline gives CDR1 SNHLY, CDR2 FYNNEI. The CDR3 is 13 amino acids. CDR3 residues: CASTHPGMDEQFF. CDR3 bases: TGTGCCAGCACTCACCCTGGGATGGATGAGCAGTTCTTC.

The chain carries TRBV20-1 and TRBJ2-5, with 11 bases lining up with TRBD2. The CDR3 has 15 residues. Germline V gives CDR1 DFQATT, CDR2 SNEGSKA (reference sequence). V lost 1 base, J lost 7 bases, and 8 bases stayed unmatched. The CDR3 loop is CSARVVAGGTGTQYF. In nucleotides, the CDR3 is TGCAGTGCTAGAGTCGTAGCGGGGGGGACCGGGACCCAGTACTTC.

This clonotype showed up many times. The chain has TRBV28 and TRBJ2-1; maybe TRBD2 (6 bases). CDR3 length: 15 residues. V was trimmed by 5 bases and J by 3 bases, leaving 14 bases between them. The V gene's germline CDR1 is MDHEN and CDR2 SYDVKM. This CDR3 is CASSTGLALYNEQFF. For the CDR3, the DNA is TGTGCCAGCAGTACGGGACTTGCTCTCTACAATGAGCAGTTCTTC.

In this sample, this clonotype turned up a few times. The rearrangement uses TRBV10-3 and TRBJ2-1; TRBD1 matches 9 bases. With V trimmed by 4 bases and J by 8 bases, 9 bases remained unmatched. This CDR3 is built from 15 residues. The germline V gene encodes CDR1 ENHRY and CDR2 SYGVKD. The DNA for the CDR3 is TGTGCCATCAGTGGGCAGGGACAGGGTACCGATGAGCAGTTCTTC. Amino acid sequence: CAISGQGQGTDEQFF.

The rearrangement uses TRBV28 and TRBJ2-1; D possibly corresponds to TRBD1 (6 bases). V lost 6 bases to trimming and J lost 6 bases, with 21 bases between them. The germline V gene has CDR1 MDHEN and CDR2 SYDVKM. The CDR3 consists of 16 residues. As DNA, the CDR3 is TGTGCCAGCAGCCCCCCTTTGTTGGGGGCCGCCAATGAGCAGTTCTTC. Protein sequence: CASSPPLLGAANEQFF.

This sequence joins TRBV4-3 and TRBJ1-5; D is uncertain. The CDR3 has 15 amino acids. Germline lookup yields CDR1 LGHNA and CDR2 YSLEER. V lost 2 bases, J lost 2 bases, and 10 bases lay in between. In DNA form, the CDR3 reads TGCGCCAGCAGCCAAAATTCGCTAGGCAATCAGCCCCAGCATTTT. Protein sequence: CASSQNSLGNQPQHF.

V gene TRBV12-3 or TRBV12-4 combines with J gene TRBJ1-5; 8 positions agree with TRBD1. This CDR3 has 17 residues. V lost 6 bases and J lost 5; bases outside the gene matches: 15. CDR3 sequence (DNA): TGTGCCAGCAGCCCCCTCACCACAGGGGGTATTTATCAGCCCCAGCATTTT. Its protein is CASSPLTTGGIYQPQHF.

This clonotype was detected a few times. The V call is TRBV28, the J call TRBJ2-2, with D uncertain. Germline values: CDR1 MDHEN, CDR2 SYDVKM. Trimming removed 10 bases from V and 4 bases from J, with 13 bases in between. CDR3 size: 13 residues. For the CDR3, the DNA is TGTGCCACCGGGCCTCTCTTCACCGGGGAGCTGTTTTTT. It translates to CATGPLFTGELFF.

The rearrangement links TRBV13 to TRBJ1-2; maybe TRBD1 (5 bases). CDR3 length equals 14 residues. Germline-derived CDR1 and CDR2 are PRHDT and FYEKMQ (reference sequence). The germline V and J ends were trimmed by 2 bases and 10 bases, with 17 bases remaining between them. The CDR3 region has the DNA TGTGCCAGCAGCTTAAGTGGGGCCCTAACCCCCTACACCTTC. It encodes CASSLSGALTPYTF.

The chain combines TRBV19 with TRBJ1-1; D ambiguous. Germline CDR1 reads LNHDA; CDR2 reads SQIVND (reference sequence). This CDR3 spans 13 amino acids. Trimming stripped 2 bases from V and 2 bases from J, with 6 bases between. CDR3 in DNA: TGTGCCAGTAGTATATCCCGAAACACTGAAGCTTTCTTT. This gives the protein CASSISRNTEAFF.